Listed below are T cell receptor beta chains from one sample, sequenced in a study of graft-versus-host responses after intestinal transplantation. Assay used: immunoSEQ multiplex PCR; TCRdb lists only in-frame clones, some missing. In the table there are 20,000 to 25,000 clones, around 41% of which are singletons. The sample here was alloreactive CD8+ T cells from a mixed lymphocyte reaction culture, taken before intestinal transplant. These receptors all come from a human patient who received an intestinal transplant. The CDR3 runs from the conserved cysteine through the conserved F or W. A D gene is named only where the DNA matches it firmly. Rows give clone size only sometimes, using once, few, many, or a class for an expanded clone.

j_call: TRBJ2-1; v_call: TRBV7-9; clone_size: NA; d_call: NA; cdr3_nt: TGTGCCAGCAGCCCCGACATCATGGATGAGCAGTTCTTC; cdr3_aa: CASSPDIMDEQFF
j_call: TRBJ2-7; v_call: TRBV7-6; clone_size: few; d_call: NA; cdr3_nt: TGTGCCAGCAGCCCGTCGCCAGGGGGGGATTACGAGCAGTACTTC; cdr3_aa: CASSPSPGGDYEQYF
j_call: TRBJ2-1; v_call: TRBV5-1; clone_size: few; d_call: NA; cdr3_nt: TGCGCCAGCAGTTGGGGACTCCTAGTCAATGAGCAGTTCTTC; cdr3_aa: CASSWGLLVNEQFF
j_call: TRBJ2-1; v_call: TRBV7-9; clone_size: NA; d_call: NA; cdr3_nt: TGTGCCAGCAGCTTAGCGTTAGGGAGTGAGCAGTTCTTC; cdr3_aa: CASSLALGSEQFF
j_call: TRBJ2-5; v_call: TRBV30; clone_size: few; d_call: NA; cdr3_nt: TGTGCCTGGAACCGAGATCTTCCGGGGACCCAGTACTTC; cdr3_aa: CAWNRDLPGTQYF
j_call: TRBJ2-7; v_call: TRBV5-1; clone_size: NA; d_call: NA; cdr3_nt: TGCGCCAGCAAGGAAGACGGGGCGAACTACGAGCAGTACTTC; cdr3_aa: CASKEDGANYEQYF
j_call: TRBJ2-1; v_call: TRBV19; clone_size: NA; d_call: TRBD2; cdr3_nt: TGTGCCAGTAGTATTCTAGCGGGAGAGAACAATGAGCAGTTCTTC; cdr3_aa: CASSILAGENNEQFF
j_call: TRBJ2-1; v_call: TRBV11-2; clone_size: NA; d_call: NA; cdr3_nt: TGTGCCAGCAGCTTTCCGGGGCCGTACAATGAGCAGTTCTTC; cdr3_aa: CASSFPGPYNEQFF
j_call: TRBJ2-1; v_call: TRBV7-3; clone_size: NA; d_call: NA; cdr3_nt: TGTGCCAGCAGCTCTAGACCGGCTAATGAGCAGTTCTTC; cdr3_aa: CASSSRPANEQFF
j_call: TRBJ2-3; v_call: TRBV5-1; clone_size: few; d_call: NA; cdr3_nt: TGCGCCAGCAGCTCGGCGTGGGCGGGCACAGATACGCAGTATTTT; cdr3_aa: CASSSAWAGTDTQYF
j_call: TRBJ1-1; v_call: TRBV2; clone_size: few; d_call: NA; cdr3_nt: TGTGCCAGCAGTGAAGCGCTTCTACAGGGAGGTTTGGCTTTCTTT; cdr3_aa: CASSEALLQGGLAFF
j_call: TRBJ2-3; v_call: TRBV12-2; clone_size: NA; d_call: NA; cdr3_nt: TGTGCAAGTCGCTTAGGGGGGGACTACTCCCGTGGAGATACGCAGTATTTT; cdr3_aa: CASRLGGDYSRGDTQYF